This T cell receptor (beta chain) was retrieved from a study of OX40 agonist ivuxolimab in advanced cancers. General study points: More expanded clones were seen, on average, in CD8+ T cells than in CD4+. In the 0.1 to 3.0 mg/kg range, CD4+ and CD8+ blood T cells had expanded clonally by week 6.

Here immunoSEQ multiplex PCR was the method, and the copy in TCRdb shows in-frame clones only, minus some. The sample has 50,000 to 65,000 clones; roughly 77% are singletons. Worth noting for this clone: Antigen specificity is unknown.

CDR3 length: 14 residues. V was pared by 10 bases and J by 6 bases, with 19 bases between. In germline, CDR1 is MNHEY, CDR2 SVGAGI. The sample here was CD4+ or CD8+ T cells sorted from blood, taken in a trial of the OX40 agonist ivuxolimab. The rearrangement joins TRBV6-5 to TRBJ2-1; D not certain. This receptor was taken from an adult with an advanced solid tumor such as melanoma, head and neck, liver or kidney cancer. The chain's CDR3 is CATRNMGIGNEQFF. The CDR3 DNA reads as TGTGCCACGCGAAATATGGGGATCGGCAATGAGCAGTTCTTC.